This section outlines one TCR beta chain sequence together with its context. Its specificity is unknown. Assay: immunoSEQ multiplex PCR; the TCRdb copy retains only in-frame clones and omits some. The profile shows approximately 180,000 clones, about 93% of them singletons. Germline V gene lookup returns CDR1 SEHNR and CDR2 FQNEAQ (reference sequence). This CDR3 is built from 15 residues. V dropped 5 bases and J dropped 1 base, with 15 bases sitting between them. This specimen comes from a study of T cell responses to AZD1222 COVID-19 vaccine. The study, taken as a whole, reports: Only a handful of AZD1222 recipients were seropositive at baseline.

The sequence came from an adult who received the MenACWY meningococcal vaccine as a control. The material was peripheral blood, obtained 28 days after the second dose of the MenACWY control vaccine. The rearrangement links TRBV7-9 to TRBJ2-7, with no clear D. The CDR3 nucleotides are TGTGCCAGCAGCCGTGACACCTTCAGATCCTACGAGCAGTACTTC. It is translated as CASSRDTFRSYEQYF.